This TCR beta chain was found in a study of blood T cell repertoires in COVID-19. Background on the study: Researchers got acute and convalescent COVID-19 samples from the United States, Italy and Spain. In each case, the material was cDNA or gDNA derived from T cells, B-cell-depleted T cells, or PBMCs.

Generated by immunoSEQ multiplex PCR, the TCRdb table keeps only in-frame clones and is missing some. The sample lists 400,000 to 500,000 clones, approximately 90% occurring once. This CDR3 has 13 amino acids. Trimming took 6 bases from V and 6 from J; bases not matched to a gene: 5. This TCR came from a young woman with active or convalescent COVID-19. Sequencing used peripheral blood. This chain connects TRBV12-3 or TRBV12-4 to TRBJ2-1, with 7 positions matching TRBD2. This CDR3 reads CASRTGTTNEQFF. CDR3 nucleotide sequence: TGTGCCAGCAGAACGGGGACTACCAATGAGCAGTTCTTC.